These 23 T cell receptor beta chains were all obtained from the same sample, sequenced in a study of esophageal squamous cell carcinoma under preoperative chemotherapy. TCRdb ran MiXCR on the PCR reads and lists one entry per CDR3 protein. The sample holds around 29,000 distinct CDR3 sequences, 45% to 55% seen once. Time point defined: before preoperative PTX-NDP chemotherapy. Sample collection was performed from a patient given preoperative chemotherapy. These receptors all come from a human donor with esophageal squamous cell carcinoma. The donor label of this sample is uncertain.

J is TRBJ1-2 and V is TRBV6-1; the match to TRBD1 covers 8 bases. Germline V gives CDR1 MNHNS, CDR2 SASEGT. The CDR3 sequence is 14 residues long. Trimming took 3 bases from V and 4 from J; bases not matched to a gene: 4. CDR3 region: CASSDPDRVYGYTF. Here the CDR3 DNA reads TGTGCCAGCAGTGATCCGGACAGGGTCTATGGCTACACCTTC.

The V gene is TRBV7-8, the J gene TRBJ2-2; 8 bases are a match to TRBD1. The CDR3 has 16 residues. Germline V gene data show CDR1 as SGHVS and CDR2 as FQNEAQ. The junction had 15 bases not matched to a gene; V was cut back by 2 bases and J by 13 bases. The CDR3 loop reads CASSLKDRASTGTLFF. The CDR3 DNA reads as TGTGCCAGCAGCTTAAAGGACAGGGCGAGCACAGGGACGCTGTTTTTT.

This clonotype was counted at least ten times. A much larger clonotype is one base distant, so this may be a read error. This chain links TRBV6-1 with TRBJ2-1, with a possible D match to TRBD2 (5 bases). The CDR3 extends over 14 amino acids. The germline CDR1 and CDR2 sequences are MNHNS and SASEGT. Trimming took off 3 bases at V and 13 bases at J, with 19 bases between the two ends. The CDR3 sequence is CASSEILVSETQFF. Written as DNA, the CDR3 is TGTGCCAGCAGTGAGATACTAGTTTCCGAGACCCAGTTCTTC.

By its share, this clonotype is medium-sized. The rearrangement uses TRBV7-2 and TRBJ2-5; D is ambiguous. Germline loops: CDR1 SGHTA, CDR2 FQGNSA. This CDR3 has 14 residues. V was pared by 5 bases and J by 1 base, with 11 bases between. Written as DNA, the CDR3 is TGTGCCAGCAGCCAGCGTGGGATCCAAGAGACCCAGTACTTC. Its protein product is CASSQRGIQETQYF.

The V call is TRBV7-6, the J call TRBJ2-3; D is perhaps TRBD1 (5 bases). The assigned J gene may be wrong: the sequence end matches TRBJ2-2 better. Germline V lookup: CDR1 SGHVS, CDR2 FNYEAQ. The CDR3 length is 15 residues. Here the CDR3 reads CASSLPAVSTGTLFF. The DNA for the CDR3 is TGTGCCAGCAGCTTACCGGCTGTGAGCACAGGTACGCTGTTTTTT.

This clonotype was seen once. The V and J genes are TRBV6-1 and TRBJ2-2; D is unclear. This CDR3 has 14 amino acids. Germline V gives CDR1 MNHNS, CDR2 SASEGT. Trimming left V 5 bases short and J 1 base short, with 8 bases between. CDR3 sequence reads: CASSIVRNTGELFF. The CDR3 bases are TGTGCCAGCAGTATTGTCAGGAACACCGGGGAGCTGTTTTTT.

About this clonotype itself: The junction differs from germline at one of its ends, possibly a read error. V gene TRBV7-2 combines with J gene TRBJ2-3; 14 bases are shared with TRBD2. The germline CDR1 and CDR2 sequences are SGHTA and FQGNSA. CDR3 length: 19 amino acids. The CDR3 here is CASSFVGLAGECGKDTQYF. The CDR3 nucleotides read TGTGCCAGCAGCTTTGTGGGACTAGCGGGAGAGTGTGGGAAAGATACTCAGTATTTT.

The chain links TRBV7-6 to TRBJ2-2; 7 bases are a match to TRBD2. The end of the DNA fits TRBJ2-3 better, so the J call may be wrong. CDR1 SGHVS and CDR2 FNYEAQ come from the germline V gene. The CDR3 has 15 residues. The CDR3 region has the DNA TGTGCCAGCAGCTTTAGCGGGTCGAACACCGGGGAGCAGTATTTT. It codes for CASSFSGSNTGEQYF.

Ten or more counts support this clonotype. This may come from a read error, since a much larger clone is one base off. V usage is TRBV10-1 and J usage is TRBJ2-1, with 10 bases lining up with TRBD2. Per the germline V gene, CDR1 is WNHNN and CDR2 is SYGVQD (reference sequence). V dropped 3 bases and J dropped 13; count of bases not matched to a gene: 15. The CDR3 has 16 residues. CDR3 DNA: TGCGCCAGCAGTGACCCCCAGCTAGCGGGAGAAGAGACCCAGTTCTTC. Translated, it gives CASSDPQLAGEETQFF.

The V call is TRBV19, the J call TRBJ2-1; D not resolved. Germline CDR1 and CDR2: LNHDA and SQIVND (reference sequence). V was shortened by 6 bases and J by 7 bases, with 13 bases between the two germline ends. The CDR3 spans 13 residues. CDR3 DNA: TGTGCCAGTAGGGCACGTCTCCTTAATGAGCAGTTCTTC. It specifies CASRARLLNEQFF.

Details on this clonotype: Germline and junction disagree at one end, which may indicate a read error. This chain uses TRBV7-8 with TRBJ2-3; TRBD2 matches at 7 bases. The CDR3 has 15 residues. In germline, CDR1 is SGHVS, CDR2 FQNEAQ. CDR3 nucleotide sequence: TGTGCCAGCAGCTCGGGGGGAGCGAGGACCGGGACGCTGTATTTT. This translates into CASSSGGARTGTLYF.

On this clonotype: At one end, the junction sequence differs from germline, possibly due to a read error. This chain uses TRBV6-1 with TRBJ2-3; maybe TRBD2 (6 bases). The germline V gene has CDR1 MNHNS and CDR2 SASEGT. The CDR3 length is 14 residues. In DNA, the CDR3 is TGTGCGAGCAGTGGAGCGGGTGGCTTAGAGACGCAGTATTTT. It codes for CASSGAGGLETQYF.

Concerning this clonotype: The CDR3 end shows no conserved phenylalanine or tryptophan, and so a read error is likely. It is unclear where the CDR3 begins or ends on the DNA, so no DNA is shown, and the CDR3 is as TCRdb lists it. The rearrangement links TRBV7-6 to TRBJ2-6. The germline gives CDR1 SGHVS, CDR2 FNYEAQ. The CDR3 totals 8 residues, both ends included. This chain's CDR3 is CASSPVIS.

The genes are TRBV28 and TRBJ2-3; 15 bases align to TRBD2. J lost 5 bases, V lost 6 bases, and 6 bases had no gene match. Germline V CDR1 and CDR2: MDHEN, SYDVKM. This CDR3 has 16 amino acids. CDR3 amino acids: CASRRTSGRAIDTQYF. The CDR3 nucleotides read TGTGCCAGCAGGCGGACTAGCGGGAGGGCCATAGATACGCAGTATTTT.

This clonotype was counted at least ten times. The chain joins TRBV7-2 to TRBJ2-7; D unresolved. Looked up from germline, CDR1 is SGHTA and CDR2 is FQGNSA. V lost 1 base and J lost 5, with 6 bases in between. The CDR3 covers 12 residues. This CDR3 is CASSLVAHEQYF. The DNA for the CDR3 is TGTGCCAGCAGCTTAGTCGCGCACGAGCAGTACTTC.

The chain has TRBV27 and TRBJ2-3, with a tentative D call TRBD1 (5 bases). Germline V lookup: CDR1 MNHEY, CDR2 SMNVEV (reference sequence). This CDR3 comprises 13 residues. Trimming cost V 5 bases and J 5 bases, with 11 bases left between them. CDR3 in DNA: TGTGCCAGCAGTACGCAGGGTGGAGATACGCAGTATTTT. This sequence encodes CASSTQGGDTQYF.

Regarding this clonotype: In this CDR3 the conserved last residue, phenylalanine or tryptophan, is missing, so a read error is likely. The limits of the CDR3 on the DNA are not certain, so only TCRdb's listed CDR3 is given. This chain connects TRBV7-2 to TRBJ2-5. The CDR3 length is 14 residues, termini included. CDR1 and CDR2 (germline): SGHTA, FQGNSA. CDR3 amino acids: CARSLGLSQATQYS.

In DNA, the CDR3 is TGTGCCAGCAGCCGACTAGCGGTCCACAACACCGGGGAGCTGTTTTTT. It encodes CASSRLAVHNTGELFF. The gene calls are TRBV5-4 and TRBJ2-2; 9 positions match TRBD2. The junction had 6 bases not matched to a gene; V was cut back by 4 bases and J by 2 bases. CDR3 length: 16 residues. Germline CDR1 SGHNT, CDR2 YYREEE (reference sequence).

Regarding this clonotype: An end of the junction does not agree with germline; a read error may underlie this. The gene calls are TRBV7-2 and TRBJ2-3, with a tentative D call TRBD2 (7 bases). Germline V lookup: CDR1 SGHTA, CDR2 FQGNSA. The CDR3 loop spans 16 amino acids. The DNA for the CDR3 is TGTGTCAGCGCGGGACACGGGGGGCGAGACCCAGATACCCAGTATTTC. Its protein is CVSAGHGGRDPDTQYF.

A word on this clonotype: The junction departs from germline at one end; a sequencing error may be responsible. CDR3 coding DNA: TGTGCCGGGGGGCTGTGCGGCACTGACACAGATACGCAGTATTTC. Residues: CAGGLCGTDTDTQYF. The chain employs TRBV7-6 and TRBJ2-3; D could derive from TRBD1 or TRBD2 (6 bases each). The CDR3 has 15 amino acids. From germline, CDR1 is SGHVS and CDR2 FNYEAQ.

Many counts were recorded for this clonotype. The V and J genes are TRBV11-2 and TRBJ2-3, with 7 nucleotides matching TRBD2. V was clipped by 5 bases and J by 5 bases; unmatched bases: 7. The CDR3 spans 14 residues. Germline CDR1 reads SGHAT; CDR2 reads FQNNGV. CDR3 coding DNA: TGTGCCAGCAGCCGCCGGGGGGATCGAGATACGCAGTATTTT. The encoded protein is CASSRRGDRDTQYF.

This clonotype has at least ten counts. This rearrangement joins TRBV12-5 to TRBJ1-6; D ambiguous. This CDR3 is built from 14 residues. V was shortened by 2 bases and J by 10 bases, with 12 bases between the two germline ends. Germline CDR1 is LGHNT and CDR2 is FRNRAP. CDR3 DNA sequence: TGTGCTAGTGGTTTGCCCGCCTACGGATCACCCCTCCACTTT. Translation: CASGLPAYGSPLHF.

The CDR3 spells CASVAEGTDTQYF. The DNA for the CDR3 is TGTGCCAGCGTGGCCGAGGGCACAGATACGCAGTACTTC. V is TRBV6-1 and J is TRBJ2-3, with a weak D call TRBD2 (5 bases). The end of the DNA aligns better with TRBJ2-7, so the J call may be wrong. The CDR3 contains 13 residues. Germline V gene sequence: CDR1 MNHNS, CDR2 SASEGT.